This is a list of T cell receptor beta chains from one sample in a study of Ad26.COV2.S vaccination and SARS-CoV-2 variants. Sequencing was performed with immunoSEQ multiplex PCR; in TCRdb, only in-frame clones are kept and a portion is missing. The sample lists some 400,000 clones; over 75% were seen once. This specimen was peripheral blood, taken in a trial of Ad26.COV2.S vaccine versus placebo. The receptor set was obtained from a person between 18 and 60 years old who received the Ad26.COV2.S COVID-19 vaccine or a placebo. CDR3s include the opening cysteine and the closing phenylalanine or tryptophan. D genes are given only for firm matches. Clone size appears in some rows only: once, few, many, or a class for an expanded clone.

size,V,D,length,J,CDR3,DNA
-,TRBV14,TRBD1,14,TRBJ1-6,CASSLGTANSPLHF,TGTGCCAGCAGCCTCGGGACAGCAAATTCACCCCTCCACTTT
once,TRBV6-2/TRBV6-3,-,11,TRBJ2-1,CASSSLSEQFF,TGTGCCAGCAGTTCACTAAGTGAGCAGTTCTTC
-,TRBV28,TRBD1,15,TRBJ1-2,CASSVVDRLGNGYTF,TGTGCCAGCAGTGTCGTGGACAGGCTAGGAAATGGCTACACCTTC
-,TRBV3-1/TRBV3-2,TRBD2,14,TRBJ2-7,CASSVSGIAYEQYF,TGTGCCAGCAGCGTTAGCGGGATCGCCTACGAGCAGTACTTC
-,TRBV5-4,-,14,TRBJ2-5,CASSLAGAQETQYF,TGTGCCAGCAGCTTGGCGGGGGCACAAGAGACCCAGTACTTC
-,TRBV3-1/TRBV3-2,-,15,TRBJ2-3,CASSQGVRNTDTQYF,TGTGCCAGCAGCCAAGGGGTGCGAAACACAGATACGCAGTATTTT
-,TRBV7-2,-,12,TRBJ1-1,CASSFLNTEAFF,TGTGCCAGCAGCTTCCTGAACACTGAAGCTTTCTTT
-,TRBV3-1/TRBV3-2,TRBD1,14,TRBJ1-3,CASSLTGDGNTIYF,TGTGCCAGCAGCCTGACAGGGGATGGAAACACCATATATTTT
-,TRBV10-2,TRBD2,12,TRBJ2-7,CASSAGGYEQYF,TGCGCCAGCAGTGCGGGGGGGTACGAGCAGTACTTC
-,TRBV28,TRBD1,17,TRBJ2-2,CASSPPRDSANTGELFF,TGTGCCAGCAGTCCTCCCCGGGACAGCGCGAACACCGGGGAGCTGTTTTTT
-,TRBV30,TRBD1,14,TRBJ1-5,CAWTGQGGTQPQHF,TGTGCCTGGACCGGACAGGGGGGTACTCAGCCCCAGCATTTT
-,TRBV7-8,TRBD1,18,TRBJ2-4,CASSLRGTGRVAKNIQYF,TGTGCCAGCAGCTTACGGGGGACAGGGAGGGTGGCCAAAAACATTCAGTACTTC
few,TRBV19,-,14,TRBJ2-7,CASSIPGSSYEQYF,TGTGCCAGTAGTATCCCCGGCTCGTCCTACGAGCAGTACTTC
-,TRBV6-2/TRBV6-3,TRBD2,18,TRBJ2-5,CASSYLAPTSGARETQYF,TGTGCCAGCAGTTACTTAGCCCCGACTAGCGGGGCGCGGGAGACCCAGTACTTC
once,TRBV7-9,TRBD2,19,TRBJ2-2,CASSLMYGGRGMNTGELFF,TGTGCCAGCAGCTTAATGTACGGCGGGAGGGGGATGAACACCGGGGAGCTGTTTTTT
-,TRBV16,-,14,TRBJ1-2,CASSQSAGDYGYTF,TGTGCCAGCAGCCAATCCGCAGGGGACTATGGCTACACCTTC
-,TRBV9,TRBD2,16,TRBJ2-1,CASSPPSGSLFNEQFF,TGTGCCAGCAGCCCCCCTAGCGGGAGTTTGTTCAATGAGCAGTTCTTC
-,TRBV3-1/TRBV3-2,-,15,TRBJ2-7,CASSQVGQGGLGQYF,TGTGCCAGCAGCCAAGTCGGGCAGGGCGGGTTAGGGCAGTACTTC
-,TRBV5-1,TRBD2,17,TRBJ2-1,CASSVGRTREASNEQFF,TGCGCCAGCAGCGTGGGTAGGACGCGGGAGGCCAGCAATGAGCAGTTCTTC
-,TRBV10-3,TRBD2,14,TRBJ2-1,CAIKAGERYNEQFF,TGTGCCATCAAAGCGGGAGAAAGGTACAATGAGCAGTTCTTC
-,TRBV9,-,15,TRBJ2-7,CASSQEAGPSYEQYF,TGTGCCAGCAGCCAGGAGGCAGGGCCCTCCTACGAGCAGTACTTC
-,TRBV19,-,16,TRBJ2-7,CASSLGFIGRAYEQYF,TGTGCCAGTAGTCTTGGATTTATTGGCAGGGCCTACGAGCAGTACTTC
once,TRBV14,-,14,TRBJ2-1,CASSHLGGDNEQFF,TGTGCCAGCAGCCACCTCGGTGGGGACAATGAGCAGTTCTTC
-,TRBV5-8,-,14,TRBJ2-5,CASRPWVGEETQYF,TGTGCCAGCCGTCCCTGGGTGGGAGAGGAGACCCAGTACTTC
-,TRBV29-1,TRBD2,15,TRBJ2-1,CSVGGTSGRGNEQFF,TGCAGCGTTGGGGGGACGAGCGGGAGGGGAAATGAGCAGTTCTTC
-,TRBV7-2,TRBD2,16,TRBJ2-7,CASSLGSSGYPYEQYF,TGTGCCAGCAGCTTAGGTTCTAGCGGATACCCCTACGAGCAGTACTTC
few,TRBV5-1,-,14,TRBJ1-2,CASSLAGSSYGYTF,TGCGCCAGCAGCTTGGCAGGGTCTAGCTATGGCTACACCTTC
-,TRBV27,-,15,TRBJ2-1,CASISPSRQYNEQFF,TGTGCCAGCATTTCCCCTAGTAGACAGTACAATGAGCAGTTCTTC
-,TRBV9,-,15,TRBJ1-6,CASSKQGAYNSPLHF,TGTGCCAGCAGCAAACAGGGAGCCTATAATTCACCCCTCCACTTT
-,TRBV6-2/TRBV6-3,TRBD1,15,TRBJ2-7,CASSYGTGGGYEQYF,TGTGCCAGCAGTTACGGGACAGGGGGTGGATACGAGCAGTACTTC
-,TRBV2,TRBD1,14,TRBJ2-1,CASIPGQGFNEQFF,TGTGCCAGCATACCGGGACAGGGATTCAATGAGCAGTTCTTC
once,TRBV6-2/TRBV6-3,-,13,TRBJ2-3,CASSHRTGDTQYF,TGTGCCAGCAGCCATCGAACCGGAGATACGCAGTATTTT
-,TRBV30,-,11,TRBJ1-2,CAWSRWESYTF,TGTGCCTGGAGTCGTTGGGAGAGCTACACCTTC
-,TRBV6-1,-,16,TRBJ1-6,CASSEAGNRDESPLHF,TGTGCCAGCAGTGAAGCGGGGAACAGGGATGAGTCACCCCTCCACTTT
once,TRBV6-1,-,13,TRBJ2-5,CASSERVRETQYF,TGTGCCAGCAGTGAGAGGGTGAGGGAGACCCAGTACTTC
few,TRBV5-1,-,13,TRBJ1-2,CASSLGTLGGYTF,TGCGCCAGCAGCCTCGGGACGCTCGGGGGCTACACCTTC
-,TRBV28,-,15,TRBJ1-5,CASSLPGNSNQPQHF,TGTGCCAGCAGTTTACCGGGGAATAGCAATCAGCCCCAGCATTTT